The 6 T cell receptor beta chains reported below all come from one sample, sequenced in a study of PD-1 blockade in mismatch repair-deficient tumors. Clones were read by immunoSEQ multiplex PCR, and TCRdb kept only the in-frame ones, dropping some. The table lists tens of thousands of clones, more than 75% of them singletons, with approximately 5% in the top ten. Sequenced here: peripheral blood, sampled 2 weeks after starting pembrolizumab. These receptors came from an adult with mismatch repair-deficient cancer.

V gene TRBV18 combines with J gene TRBJ1-3; D gene uncertain. V lost 2 bases and J lost 0, with 8 bases in between. The CDR3 consists of 15 residues. In germline, CDR1 is KGHSH, CDR2 LQKENI. The CDR3 here is CASSPGGNSGNTIYF. The CDR3 coding sequence is TGTGCCAGCTCACCAGGTGGAAACTCTGGAAACACCATATATTTT. Using reference TRBV18 and TRBJ1-3 for the parts outside the CDR3, the full variable domain is NAGVMQNPRHLVRRRGQEARLRCSPMKGHSHVYWYRQLPEEGLKFMVYLQKENIIDESGMPKERFSAEFPKEGPSILRIQQVVRGDSAAYFCASSPGGNSGNTIYFGEGSWLTVV.

The chain has TRBV18 and TRBJ1-1; tentatively, D is TRBD1 (6 bases). Trimming stripped 3 bases from V and 5 bases from J, with 16 bases between. Germline assignment: CDR1 KGHSH and CDR2 LQKENI. There are 15 residues in the CDR3. The CDR3 nucleotides read TGTGCCAGCTCACCGAAGGAAGGGGGAGGAACTGAAGCTTTCTTT. Its translation is CASSPKEGGGTEAFF.

This clone was counted a single time. This rearrangement joins TRBV30 to TRBJ2-1, with D possibly being TRBD1 (6 bases). The V gene lost 0 bases and the J gene lost 5 bases, with 14 bases spanning the gap. From germline, CDR1 is GTSNPN and CDR2 SVGIG (reference sequence). This CDR3 has 15 amino acids. CDR3 DNA: TGTGCCTGGAGTGTACCGTGGACAGAGCACAATGAGCAGTTCTTC. The encoded protein is CAWSVPWTEHNEQFF. Drawing the rest from reference TRBV30 and TRBJ2-1, the complete variable domain is SQTIHQWPATLVQPVGSPLSLECTVEGTSNPNLYWYRQAAGRGLQLLFYSVGIGQISSEVPQNLSASRPQDRQFILSSKKLLLSDSGFYLCAWSVPWTEHNEQFFGPGTRLTVL.

In the case of this clone: The identical CDR3 is also encoded by other nucleotide sequences in the sample. The chain links TRBV12-5 to TRBJ2-6; D possibly matches TRBD1 or TRBD2 (5 bases each). Germline V gives CDR1 LGHNT, CDR2 FRNRAP. V was shortened by 5 bases and J by 0 bases, with 11 bases between the two germline ends. The CDR3 spans 16 residues. CDR3 DNA: TGTGCTAGTGGTCCCCCGAGGGGCTCTGGGGCCAACGTCCTGACTTTC. Protein sequence: CASGPPRGSGANVLTF.

The chain's CDR3 is CASSQTDRGSSYEQYF. CDR3 coding DNA: TGTGCCAGCAGCCAAACCGACAGGGGGAGCTCCTACGAGCAGTACTTC. V gene TRBV7-9 combines with J gene TRBJ2-7; 9 bases align to TRBD1. The CDR3 contains 16 residues. The V gene's germline CDR1 is SEHNR and CDR2 FQNEAQ (reference sequence). V lost 5 bases to trimming and J lost 0 bases; unmatched junction nucleotides: 8.

This clone was seen ten or more times. The chain employs TRBV10-3 and TRBJ1-2, with D possibly being TRBD1 (5 bases). In germline, CDR1 is ENHRY, CDR2 SYGVKD. The CDR3 totals 17 residues. The germline V and J ends were trimmed by 3 bases and 6 bases, with 23 bases remaining between them. The CDR3 nucleotides are TGTGCCATCAGTGATGACTCCGGGGCGGATCTAACTAATGGCTACACCTTC. This gives the protein CAISDDSGADLTNGYTF.